This T cell receptor beta chain was recorded in a study of blood T cell repertoires in COVID-19. Study-wide context: Donors in the United States, Italy and Spain gave samples during acute or convalescent COVID-19. T cells, B-cell-depleted T cells, or PBMCs supplied cDNA or gDNA.

Original handling: Nucleated cell number was recorded as an estimate derived from reference gene primer amplification. Sequenced by immunoSEQ multiplex PCR; TCRdb stores in-frame clones only, minus some. V and J calls and clone size are given by that table; D and trimming were obtained from the DNA. The data show under 300,000 clones, 75% to 90% seen once. This clone came up once. Cohorts were assigned according to the clinical history that participants reported. The V and J ends lost 2 bases and 1 base respectively, with 5 bases between them. The CDR3 is 13 residues long. Germline V lookup: CDR1 LNHDA, CDR2 SQIVND (reference sequence).

The TCR comes from a woman aged 40-49 years who had been exposed to COVID-19. Sequencing was carried out using PBMCs or T cells enriched from blood (not recorded which). The rearrangement joins TRBV19 to TRBJ1-1; unclear D gene. The CDR3 sequence is CASSINGNTEAFF. Written as DNA, the CDR3 is TGTGCCAGTAGTATAAACGGGAACACTGAAGCTTTCTTT.